The entry below gives a single T cell receptor beta chain sequence along with its context. The target antigen is unknown. The data were taken from a study of T-cell memory formation after mild COVID-19. Using its own MiXCR run on the 5' RACE reads, TCRdb lists one record per CDR3 protein. The sample includes fewer than 250,000 distinct CDR3 sequences, around 17% seen only once; the top ten take 2% to 2.5%. The CDR3 has 12 residues. Germline values: CDR1 KGHDR, CDR2 SFDVKD. Trimming left V 7 bases short and J 2 bases short, with 7 bases between. Findings and limits, study-wide: Day 15 to 85 contracting clones showed balanced CD4/CD8; later expanders leaned CD4+. Pre-infection memory showed some responding clones, and this suggested that cross-reactive memory joined.

The clonotype was recovered from an adult woman who had mild COVID-19 (a few samples of this study predate the infection). Cell type and time point are not known. The chain couples TRBV24-1 to TRBJ2-5; D remains ambiguous. Material: PBMCs or a T cell subset sorted from them (not recorded which). CDR3 sequence: CATSATQETQYF. The CDR3 DNA is TGTGCCACCAGCGCGACGCAAGAGACCCAGTACTTC.